This is a list of T cell receptor beta chains from one sample in a study of blood T cells in healthy people across ages. MiXCR, applied by TCRdb to the 5' RACE reads, yields one record per CDR3 protein. The sample lists hundreds of thousands of distinct CDR3 sequences, 40% to 50% seen once, with 25% to 30% in the top ten. The specimen sequenced was blood. The receptors stem from an elderly man in good health. Each CDR3 is given with its conserved first and last residue. Each record gives: J gene, V gene, D gene, clone size, CDR3 protein, CDR3 DNA. The D gene is left open where the match is weak. Some rows mark clone size as missing; the rest say once, few, many or name a class of expanded clone.

>TRBJ2-7|TRBV2|TRBD2|.
CASRSGLAGYRYEQYF
TGTGCCAGCAGATCCGGACTAGCGGGGTACAGGTACGAGCAGTACTTC
>TRBJ2-7|TRBV29-1|TRBD2|.
CSALGGGGAPYEQYF
TGCAGCGCTCTAGGTGGCGGGGGGGCGCCCTACGAGCAGTACTTC
>TRBJ1-6|TRBV20-1|.|few
CSAREGTGSSYNSPLHF
TGCAGTGCTAGAGAAGGCACAGGGAGCTCCTATAATTCACCCCTCCACTTT
>TRBJ2-7|TRBV15|TRBD1|.
CATSRNIRDRGYEQYF
TGTGCCACCAGCAGAAATATCCGGGACAGGGGTTACGAGCAGTACTTC
>TRBJ1-2|TRBV9|.|few
CASSVRGGSYGYTF
TGTGCCAGCAGCGTAAGGGGGGGGAGCTATGGCTACACCTTC
>TRBJ2-1|TRBV20-1|.|.
CSASNEQFF
TGCAGTGCTAGTAATGAGCAGTTCTTC
>TRBJ2-5|TRBV27|TRBD2|.
CASSPPGLNQETQYF
TGTGCCAGCAGTCCCCCGGGACTAAACCAAGAGACCCAGTACTTC
>TRBJ2-5|TRBV7-9|.|.
CASSLGGGAGKETQYF
TGTGCCAGCAGCTTAGGTGGCGGCGCAGGAAAAGAGACCCAGTACTTC
>TRBJ2-1|TRBV12-3/TRBV12-4|.|few
CASRALNEQFF
TGTGCCAGCAGAGCACTAAATGAGCAGTTCTTC
>TRBJ1-6|TRBV20-1|TRBD1|.
CSARDLGQGVINSPLHF
TGCAGTGCTAGAGATCTGGGACAGGGGGTAATTAATTCACCCCTCCACTTT
>TRBJ2-7|TRBV28|TRBD2|.
CASGPGGTSYEQYF
TGTGCCAGCGGCCCGGGGGGAACCTCCTACGAGCAGTACTTC
>TRBJ1-2|TRBV6-2/TRBV6-3|.|few
CASSPGTGVGYTF
TGTGCCAGCAGTCCCGGGACGGGAGTTGGCTACACCTTC
>TRBJ2-7|TRBV10-3|TRBD2|.
CAISGGGIEQYF
TGTGCCATCAGTGGGGGGGGAATCGAGCAGTACTTC
>TRBJ2-1|TRBV27|TRBD2|few
CASSLHGTSVRNEQFF
TGTGCCAGCAGCCTTCACGGGACTAGCGTTCGCAATGAGCAGTTCTTC
>TRBJ2-3|TRBV25-1|TRBD2|.
CASSEYTRRALAVISTDTQYF
TGTGCCAGCAGTGAATATACTCGACGGGCACTAGCGGTCATATCCACAGATACGCAGTATTTT
>TRBJ2-7|TRBV6-1|.|once
CASSAYRTGSYEQYF
TGTGCCAGCAGTGCGTATCGGACGGGGTCCTACGAGCAGTACTTC